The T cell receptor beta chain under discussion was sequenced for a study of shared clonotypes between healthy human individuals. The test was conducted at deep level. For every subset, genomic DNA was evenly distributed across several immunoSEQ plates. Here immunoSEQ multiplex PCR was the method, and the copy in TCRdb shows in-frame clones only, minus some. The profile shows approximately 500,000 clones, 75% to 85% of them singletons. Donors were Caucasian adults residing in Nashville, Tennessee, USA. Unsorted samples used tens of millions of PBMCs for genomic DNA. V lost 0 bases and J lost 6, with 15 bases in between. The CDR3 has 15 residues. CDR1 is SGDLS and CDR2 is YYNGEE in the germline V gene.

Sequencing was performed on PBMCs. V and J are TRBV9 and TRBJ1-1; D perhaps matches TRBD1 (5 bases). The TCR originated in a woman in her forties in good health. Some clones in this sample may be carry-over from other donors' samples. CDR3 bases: TGTGCCAGCAGCGTAGCAACAGGACCTCGGGCTGAAGCTTTCTTT. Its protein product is CASSVATGPRAEAFF.